The T cell receptor (beta chain) described here comes from a study of human T cells and chemical hapten exposure. Germline-derived CDR1 and CDR2 are DFQATT and SNEGSKA (reference sequence). This CDR3 has 15 amino acids. Trimming pared 4 bases from V and 1 base from J, leaving 17 bases between. Via MiXCR, TCRdb re-called the RACE reads, giving one row per CDR3 protein. This sample has fewer than 300,000 distinct CDR3 sequences, with over 7.5% found just once. The time point is: pre-sensitization, week 0. The treatment denotes: therapeutic diphenylcyclopropenone sensitization with weekly scalp DPC. Blood draws came first, before each patch test.

V is TRBV20-1 and J is TRBJ2-7; D perhaps matches TRBD1 (5 bases). Sample: whole blood, taken in connection with sensitization to the hapten diphenylcyclopropenone (DPC). The clonotype was recovered from a man aged 18-30 years with alopecia areata. Some clones in this sample may be carry-over from other donors' samples. In DNA, the CDR3 is TGCAGTGCTACCCTCCGACAGAAAACTTCCTACGAGCAGTACTTC. It codes for CSATLRQKTSYEQYF.